These 19 T cell receptor beta chains came from one sample sequenced in a study of T-cell reconstitution after alpha-beta-depleted transplantation in children listed by TCRdb under 2016. Receptor libraries were prepared by PCR. Sequencing relied on an Illumina HiSeq 2500. TCR library preparation used molecular barcoding, with unique molecular identifiers applied to normalize quantification of the TCRbeta repertoire. TCRdb handled the public reads itself, with Q25 trimming in fastp and clone calling in MiXCR, and kept productive beta chains. All rows with the same CDR3 protein become a single entry with the most common DNA and genes. The sample data list 350,000 to 500,000 distinct CDR3 sequences, and roughly 44% of these were observed just once. The top ten clonotypes cover under 35% of the sample. The treatment or condition label of this sample denotes: allogeneic hematopoietic cell transplantation with graft depleted of TCRalphabeta T cells and CD19 B cells.

The material was PBMCs, obtained before TCRalphabeta/CD19-depleted stem cell transplant. These receptors came from a girl aged 2 to 10 with aplastic anemia, due to receive a stem cell transplant.

V gene TRBV7-8 combines with J gene TRBJ2-1, with a possible D match to TRBD2 (5 bases). In germline, CDR1 is SGHVS, CDR2 FQNEAQ. The V gene lost 11 bases and the J gene lost 1 base, with 9 bases spanning the gap. The CDR3 covers 12 residues. CDR3 sequence: CASEESYNEQFF. The CDR3 DNA reads as TGTGCCTCGGAGGAGTCCTACAATGAGCAGTTCTTC.

In this sample, this clonotype turned up a few times. DNA for the CDR3: TGTGCCAGCAGCTCCACGGCGGGACAGGGAGATACGCAGTATTTT. Translating it yields CASSSTAGQGDTQYF. This chain uses TRBV5-4 with TRBJ2-3; 9 nucleotides match TRBD1. Losses at the gene ends were 3 bases for V and 5 bases for J; bases not matched to a gene: 7. The germline CDR1 and CDR2 sequences are SGHNT and YYREEE (reference sequence). CDR3 size: 15 residues.

Ten or more counts support this clonotype. This CDR3 is CAGGPYNEQFF. The CDR3 nucleotides are TGTGCCGGGGGCCCCTACAATGAGCAGTTCTTC. This chain links TRBV10-3 with TRBJ2-1, with a tentative D call TRBD1 (6 bases). The CDR3 extends over 11 amino acids. The germline gives CDR1 ENHRY, CDR2 SYGVKD. The V and J ends lost 11 bases and 2 bases respectively, with 7 bases between them.

This rearrangement joins TRBV5-1 to TRBJ2-2; 8 positions agree with TRBD1. Germline V lookup: CDR1 SGHRS, CDR2 YFSETQ. This CDR3 is 16 amino acids long. The V gene end was trimmed by 3 bases and the J gene end by 0 bases; junction bases not matched to a gene: 4. For the CDR3, the DNA is TGCGCCAGCAGCTCCGGACAGGGACCGAACACCGGGGAGCTGTTTTTT. Protein product: CASSSGQGPNTGELFF.

V is TRBV20-1 and J is TRBJ1-4; D is possibly TRBD1 (5 bases). With 6 bases removed from V and 8 bases from J, the gap between germline ends came to 16 bases. The CDR3 totals 13 residues. Germline V gives CDR1 DFQATT, CDR2 SNEGSKA (reference sequence). CDR3 in amino acids: CSAAGTTREKLFF. The CDR3 region has the DNA TGCAGTGCGGCCGGGACCACACGCGAAAAACTGTTTTTT.

This clonotype showed up just a few times. The rearrangement joins TRBV18 to TRBJ1-3; unclear D gene. The CDR3 loop spans 16 amino acids. From germline, CDR1 is KGHSH and CDR2 LQKENI. The V gene lost 0 bases and the J gene lost 4 bases, with 13 bases spanning the gap. The CDR3 nucleotides are TGTGCCAGCTCACCACCCCTGGGCTTCCTCGGAAACACCATATATTTT. Its protein is CASSPPLGFLGNTIYF.

The chain uses TRBV10-3 and TRBJ1-1; D perhaps matches TRBD1 (5 bases). Trimming stripped 4 bases from V and 5 bases from J, with 11 bases between. The CDR3 is 13 residues long. The V gene's germline CDR1 is ENHRY and CDR2 SYGVKD. CDR3: CAISGGEVTEAFF. In DNA form, the CDR3 reads TGTGCCATCAGTGGAGGGGAGGTTACTGAAGCTTTCTTT.

This clonotype was counted between two and nine times. The chain joins TRBV20-1 to TRBJ1-1, with D unresolved. Germline CDR1 is DFQATT and CDR2 is SNEGSKA (reference sequence). The V end lost 4 bases, the J end lost 2 bases, and 8 bases lay between the germline ends. The CDR3 length is 12 residues. The CDR3 DNA reads as TGCAGTGCTACAAGAGTCAACACTGAAGCTTTCTTT. The encoded protein is CSATRVNTEAFF.

The chain carries TRBV20-1 and TRBJ2-7, with D possibly being TRBD2 (5 bases). CDR1 DFQATT and CDR2 SNEGSKA come from the germline V gene (reference sequence). V was trimmed by 2 bases and J by 1 base, leaving 9 bases between them. The CDR3 is 13 residues long. The CDR3 DNA reads TGCAGTGCTAGACTCCGGGGTTCCTACGAGCAGTACTTC. Its protein product is CSARLRGSYEQYF.

V gene TRBV6-5 combines with J gene TRBJ2-2; D might be TRBD1 (6 bases). Germline CDR1 is MNHEY and CDR2 is SVGAGI. V gave up 4 bases and J gave up 1 base, with 7 bases separating them. This CDR3 is built from 14 residues. As DNA, the CDR3 is TGTGCCAGCAGTTCCAGGGGGAACACCGGGGAGCTGTTTTTT. This sequence encodes CASSSRGNTGELFF.

The chain couples TRBV7-9 to TRBJ1-4; D ambiguous. This CDR3 is 15 amino acids long. Trimming removed 1 base at V and 0 bases at J, with 6 bases between. The V gene's germline CDR1 is SEHNR and CDR2 FQNEAQ (reference sequence). CDR3 bases: TGTGCCAGCAGCTTAGGATATGCAACTAATGAAAAACTGTTTTTT. Translated: CASSLGYATNEKLFF.

This chain uses TRBV28 with TRBJ2-3; no clear D. From germline, CDR1 is MDHEN and CDR2 SYDVKM. The CDR3 contains 16 residues. Between the trimmed V and J ends, which lost 2 bases and 4 bases, there was a span of 16 bases. CDR3 sequence (DNA): TGTGCCAGCAGTTTACTACGTCCCGTAGGCCCAGATACGCAGTATTTT. Translated: CASSLLRPVGPDTQYF. Filled out from reference TRBV28 and TRBJ2-3, the complete variable domain reads DVKVTQSSRYLVKRTGEKVFLECVQDMDHENMFWYRQDPGLGLRLIYFSYDVKMKEKGDIPEGYSVSREKKERFSLILESASTNQTSMYLCASSLLRPVGPDTQYFGPGTRLTVL.

This chain joins TRBV20-1 and TRBJ1-5; D may be TRBD1 (5 bases). The germline V gene encodes CDR1 DFQATT and CDR2 SNEGSKA (reference sequence). V lost 3 bases to trimming and J lost 0 bases, with 9 bases between them. The CDR3 covers 14 residues. The CDR3 DNA follows: TGCAGTGCTAGGAGACAGAATAGCAATCAGCCCCAGCATTTT. Protein product: CSARRQNSNQPQHF.

This chain joins TRBV19 and TRBJ1-2; 8 bases are a match to TRBD1. CDR1 and CDR2 from the germline V gene are LNHDA and SQIVND (reference sequence). V was clipped by 8 bases and J by 4 bases; unmatched bases: 3. The CDR3 length is 12 residues. The CDR3 loop reads CASWTGTYGYTF. CDR3 in DNA: TGTGCCAGTTGGACAGGGACCTATGGCTACACCTTC.

This chain uses TRBV4-1 with TRBJ2-1, with 13 nucleotides matching TRBD2. Germline CDR1 is MGHRA and CDR2 is YSYEKL. With 4 bases clipped from V and 5 bases from J, the junction kept 2 bases outside the gene matches. The CDR3 consists of 15 residues. The CDR3 region has the DNA TGCGCCAGCAGCCCACTAGCGGGGGGGAACAATGAGCAGTTCTTC. Residues: CASSPLAGGNNEQFF.

This clonotype showed up just once. The J gene is TRBJ2-1, the V gene TRBV11-2; D tentatively reads TRBD1 or TRBD2 (5 bases each). The CDR3 is 15 amino acids. CDR1 is SGHAT, CDR2 FQNNGV, per germline. V dropped 3 bases and J dropped 9 bases, with 18 bases sitting between them. DNA for the CDR3: TGTGCCAGCAGCTTCGGGACGGGAAAACCGAGTGAGCAGTTCTTC. This gives the protein CASSFGTGKPSEQFF.

V usage is TRBV7-2 and J usage is TRBJ2-7; a weak D match, TRBD2 (6 bases). Germline V gives CDR1 SGHTA, CDR2 FQGNSA. CDR3 length: 14 amino acids. The V gene lost 5 bases and the J gene lost 3 bases, with 14 bases spanning the gap. The CDR3 nucleotides are TGTGCCAGCAGCGCGCGGGACCGCCACTACGAGCAGTACTTC. Its protein is CASSARDRHYEQYF.

This chain connects TRBV30 to TRBJ2-7; maybe TRBD2 (6 bases). Trimming took off 4 bases at V and 0 bases at J, with 13 bases between the two ends. Per the germline V gene, CDR1 is GTSNPN and CDR2 is SVGIG (reference sequence). The CDR3 length is 14 residues. The CDR3 bases are TGTGCCTGGACCCCCGGGACTTACTCCTACGAGCAGTACTTC. It encodes CAWTPGTYSYEQYF.

This clonotype was seen a few times. V gene TRBV28 combines with J gene TRBJ2-3, with 8 bases identical to TRBD2. CDR3 size: 16 residues. With 5 bases clipped from V and 0 bases from J, the junction kept 7 bases outside the gene matches. Germline V gene lookup returns CDR1 MDHEN and CDR2 SYDVKM. CDR3 in amino acids: CASSRQRGSSTDTQYF. CDR3 nucleotide sequence: TGTGCCAGCAGTCGACAGCGGGGGTCTAGCACAGATACGCAGTATTTT. Looking up the rest from reference TRBV28 and TRBJ2-3 gives the full variable domain: DVKVTQSSRYLVKRTGEKVFLECVQDMDHENMFWYRQDPGLGLRLIYFSYDVKMKEKGDIPEGYSVSREKKERFSLILESASTNQTSMYLCASSRQRGSSTDTQYFGPGTRLTVL.